Following are 30 T cell receptor beta chains from one sample sequenced in a study of cytomegalovirus exposure and HLA in healthy donors. The PCR made use of 60 Vbeta and 13 Jbeta primers. Generated by immunoSEQ multiplex PCR, the TCRdb table keeps only in-frame clones and is missing some. This table holds around 100,000 clones, 60% to 80% found once. Material for sequencing was PBMCs. Receptors originate from a man aged 18 to 29 in good health and CMV-seropositive.

Only a few counts were recorded for this clone. V gene TRBV5-1 combines with J gene TRBJ2-5; TRBD1 agrees at 11 bases. The DNA end is more similar to TRBJ2-7, so the J call may be wrong. The CDR3 runs to 15 residues. From germline, CDR1 is SGHRS and CDR2 YFSETQ. Here the CDR3 reads CASSSRDRGAYEQYF. The DNA of the CDR3 is TGCGCCAGCAGCTCACGGGACAGGGGGGCCTACGAGCAGTACTTC.

The chain is built from TRBV5-8 and TRBJ2-7, with 7 bases identical to TRBD1. J lost 9 bases, V lost 4 bases, and 13 bases had no gene match. From germline, CDR1 is SGHTS and CDR2 YDEGEE. The CDR3 consists of 14 residues. The CDR3 DNA reads as TGTGCCAGCAGCATCTCAGGAAACAGGGGTGCGCAGTACGTC. This translates into CASSISGNRGAQYV.

The CDR3 DNA sequence: TGTGCCAGCAGTTACTCCCCACAGTATGGCTACACCTTC. Translated, it gives CASSYSPQYGYTF. The chain combines TRBV6-5 with TRBJ1-2; D gene ambiguous. With 0 bases removed from V and 5 bases from J, the gap between germline ends came to 7 bases. The CDR3 is made up of 13 amino acids. From germline, CDR1 is MNHEY and CDR2 SVGAGI.

This chain uses TRBV30 with TRBJ2-2; the D gene is possibly TRBD1 (5 bases). V was clipped by 1 base and J by 15 bases, with 15 bases between them. Germline-derived CDR1 and CDR2 are GTSNPN and SVGIG (reference sequence). The CDR3 spans 12 residues. Here the CDR3 DNA reads TGTGCCTGGAGTGGGGGCCCACACATGATGTTTTTT. Its protein product is CAWSGGPHMMFF.

CDR3 in amino acids: CAWKPGSWDRGRDTQYF. The DNA of the CDR3 is TGTGCCTGGAAGCCGGGGTCCTGGGACAGGGGTAGAGATACGCAGTATTTT. This sequence joins TRBV30 and TRBJ2-3; 10 positions agree with TRBD1. The CDR3 is 17 residues long. The V and J ends lost 4 bases and 5 bases, in that order; junction bases with no gene match: 15. In germline, CDR1 is GTSNPN, CDR2 SVGIG (reference sequence).

This chain uses TRBV5-1 with TRBJ2-5; the D gene is possibly TRBD1 (5 bases). The germline CDR1 and CDR2 sequences are SGHRS and YFSETQ. This CDR3 comprises 11 residues. V was shortened by 4 bases and J by 5 bases, with 6 bases between the two germline ends. In DNA form, the CDR3 reads TGCGCCAGCAGCGCAGGGGAGACCCAGTACTTC. Protein sequence: CASSAGETQYF.

The rearrangement uses TRBV28 and TRBJ2-7; 10 bases map to TRBD1. Germline loops: CDR1 MDHEN, CDR2 SYDVKM. CDR3 size: 13 residues. J was trimmed by 6 bases and V by 6 bases; bases with no gene match: 5. The DNA of the CDR3 is TGTGCCAGCAGCTCGGGACAGGGGCTCGAGCAGTACTTC. Translated: CASSSGQGLEQYF.

The V call is TRBV28, the J call TRBJ2-4; TRBD2 matches at 8 bases. With V trimmed by 2 bases and J by 2 bases, 5 bases remained unmatched. The germline CDR1 and CDR2 sequences are MDHEN and SYDVKM. The CDR3 extends over 16 amino acids. DNA for the CDR3: TGTGCCAGCAGTTTAACCCGGGGGGGATCCAAAAACATTCAGTACTTC. Translation gives CASSLTRGGSKNIQYF.

The chain joins TRBV29-1 to TRBJ1-2; D remains ambiguous. Germline lookup yields CDR1 SQVTM and CDR2 ANQGSEA. V gave up 8 bases and J gave up 2 bases, with 12 bases separating them. The CDR3 is made up of 12 amino acids. The CDR3 is CSIDTENYGYTF. The CDR3 DNA is TGCAGCATAGATACAGAGAACTATGGCTACACCTTC.

The rearrangement links TRBV18 to TRBJ2-7; 7 bases map to TRBD1. Per the germline V gene, CDR1 is KGHSH and CDR2 is LQKENI. CDR3 length: 14 amino acids. V shed 6 bases and J 5 bases; nucleotides not matched to a gene: 10. CDR3 region: CASSYLTGDDEQYF. The CDR3 DNA is TGTGCCAGCTCCTATCTTACAGGGGACGACGAGCAGTACTTC.

The chain joins TRBV4-1 to TRBJ2-4; 15 bases are shared with TRBD2. With 4 bases clipped from V and 0 bases from J, the junction kept 4 bases outside the gene matches. The V gene's germline CDR1 is MGHRA and CDR2 YSYEKL. The CDR3 length is 18 residues. CDR3 amino acids: CASSPGLAGGLAKNIQYF. The CDR3 region has the DNA TGCGCCAGCAGCCCCGGACTAGCGGGGGGGCTAGCCAAAAACATTCAGTACTTC.

CDR3 amino acids: CASSLGAGMTGELFF. The CDR3 DNA sequence: TGTGCCAGCAGCTTAGGTGCAGGGATGACCGGGGAGCTGTTTTTT. The rearrangement links TRBV7-7 to TRBJ2-2; D may be TRBD1 (5 bases). V was trimmed by 1 base and J by 5 bases, leaving 11 bases between them. The CDR3 covers 15 residues. The germline V gene encodes CDR1 SSHAT and CDR2 FNYEAQ (reference sequence).

This chain uses TRBV7-8 with TRBJ2-3, with 7 positions matching TRBD2. The CDR3 length is 16 residues. V trimming: 3 bases; J trimming: 6 bases; junction bases outside the gene matches: 12. Germline CDR1 is SGHVS and CDR2 is FQNEAQ. CDR3 region: CASSLGGSGVWDTQYF. As DNA, the CDR3 is TGTGCCAGCAGCTTGGGTGGCAGCGGGGTGTGGGATACGCAGTATTTT. The entire variable domain, with the rest obtained from reference TRBV7-8 and TRBJ2-3, is as follows: GAGVSQSPRYKVAKRGQDVALRCDPISGHVSLFWYQQALGQGPEFLTYFQNEAQLDKSGLPSDRFFAERPEGSVSTLKIQRTQQEDSAVYLCASSLGGSGVWDTQYFGPGTRLTVL.

V usage is TRBV5-1 and J usage is TRBJ2-5; 9 nucleotides line up with TRBD1. The CDR3 consists of 16 residues. Germline V gene sequence: CDR1 SGHRS, CDR2 YFSETQ. With V trimmed by 3 bases and J by 2 bases, 8 bases remained unmatched. The CDR3: CASSSSQGQGQETQYF. In DNA form, the CDR3 reads TGCGCCAGCAGCTCTTCCCAGGGACAGGGACAAGAGACCCAGTACTTC.

This clone was counted a few times. J is TRBJ1-1 and V is TRBV7-9; D uncertain. The CDR3 extends over 13 amino acids. In germline, CDR1 is SEHNR, CDR2 FQNEAQ (reference sequence). The ends were cut back, 5 bases at V and 1 base at J, with 8 bases in the middle. This CDR3 reads CASSLTSNTEAFF. The CDR3 DNA reads as TGTGCCAGCAGCCTCACATCGAACACTGAAGCTTTCTTT.

The chain links TRBV6-1 to TRBJ2-5; 14 nucleotides align to TRBD2. Trimming removed 6 bases from V and 5 bases from J; junction bases left unmatched: 5. Germline-derived CDR1 and CDR2 are MNHNS and SASEGT. The CDR3 totals 15 residues. The CDR3 sequence: CASSETSGGAETQYF. The CDR3 DNA is TGTGCCAGCAGCGAGACTAGCGGGGGGGCTGAGACCCAGTACTTC.

This sequence joins TRBV15 and TRBJ1-2; maybe TRBD1 (6 bases). Germline V gene sequence: CDR1 LNHNV, CDR2 YYDKDF (reference sequence). Trimming shortened V by 1 base and J by 12 bases, and 12 bases separated the two germline ends. This CDR3 contains 12 residues. CDR3 DNA: TGTGCCACCAGCAGAGCACAGGGTCATCACACCTTC. Translated, it gives CATSRAQGHHTF.

The chain links TRBV5-1 to TRBJ2-3; 8 bases agree with TRBD2. Trimming at V came to 7 bases and at J to 3 bases, leaving 16 bases not matched to a gene. CDR1 is SGHRS, CDR2 YFSETQ, per germline. The CDR3 contains 17 residues. CDR3: CASGIERGRSSTDTQYF. In DNA form, the CDR3 reads TGCGCCAGCGGCATCGAGCGGGGGCGATCGTCGACAGATACGCAGTATTTT.

This clone turned up a few times. The rearrangement joins TRBV10-3 to TRBJ2-7; a weak D match, TRBD1 (6 bases). Trimming removed 7 bases at V and 0 bases at J, with 10 bases between. Germline V lookup: CDR1 ENHRY, CDR2 SYGVKD. The CDR3 is made up of 13 amino acids. CDR3 nucleotide sequence: TGTGCCATCAATAAGGGGGACTCCTACGAGCAGTACTTC. Translating gives CAINKGDSYEQYF.

The chain is built from TRBV5-1 and TRBJ2-5; D may be TRBD1 (6 bases). Trimming pared 4 bases from V and 5 bases from J, leaving 15 bases between. Germline V gives CDR1 SGHRS, CDR2 YFSETQ. The CDR3 covers 14 residues. For the CDR3, the DNA is TGCGCCAGCAGCGTCAGACAGGCCCGGGAGACCCAGTACTTC. This encodes CASSVRQARETQYF. The full variable domain, with the rest looked up from reference TRBV5-1 and TRBJ2-5, is KAGVTQTPRYLIKTRGQQVTLSCSPISGHRSVSWYQQTPGQGLQFLFEYFSETQRNKGNFPGRFSGRQFSNSRSEMNVSTLELGDSALYLCASSVRQARETQYFGPGTRLLVL.

In this sample, this clone turned up a few times. The chain carries TRBV11-2 and TRBJ2-2; 7 bases map to TRBD2. Germline loops: CDR1 SGHAT, CDR2 FQNNGV. J lost 3 bases, V lost 4 bases, and 17 bases had no gene match. The CDR3 has 19 residues. In DNA, the CDR3 is TGTGCCAGCAGCTGGACCTTGTACGTAGATCTAGCGGACACCGGGGAGCTGTTTTTT. Protein product: CASSWTLYVDLADTGELFF.

This clone was found once. The chain uses TRBV7-6 and TRBJ2-3, with TRBD2 matching over 11 bases. V trimming: 1 base; J trimming: 2 bases; junction bases outside the gene matches: 5. The CDR3 is 17 residues long. Per germline, CDR1 SGHVS and CDR2 FNYEAQ. The CDR3 loop reads CASSLGWTSGFTDTQYF. The DNA of the CDR3 is TGTGCCAGCAGCTTAGGGTGGACTAGCGGGTTCACAGATACGCAGTATTTT.

The chain links TRBV2 to TRBJ2-5, with 7 positions matching TRBD2. V dropped 3 bases and J dropped 5; count of bases not matched to a gene: 6. CDR3 length: 14 residues. Germline-derived CDR1 and CDR2 are SNHLY and FYNNEI. The CDR3 loop is CASSDGLVQETQYF. DNA for the CDR3: TGTGCCAGCAGTGACGGACTAGTCCAGGAGACCCAGTACTTC.

Details on this clone: Germline and junction disagree at one end, which may indicate a read error. The chain has TRBV7-2 and TRBJ2-4; 8 positions agree with TRBD1. The CDR3 consists of 12 residues. Germline V gene data show CDR1 as SGHTA and CDR2 as FQGNSA. The CDR3 DNA is TGTGCCAGCAGCTTACCGGGACAGGCGGTCCACTTC. This translates into CASSLPGQAVHF.

The rearrangement uses TRBV6-5 and TRBJ1-4, with 8 bases fitting TRBD1. Germline V gives CDR1 MNHEY, CDR2 SVGAGI. This CDR3 spans 13 amino acids. J lost 10 bases, V lost 6 bases, and 7 bases had no gene match. The CDR3 spells CASSSFGQGKLFF. In DNA, the CDR3 is TGTGCCAGCAGCTCCTTTGGACAGGGAAAACTGTTTTTT.

CDR3 sequence: CASSNRDRVSSPLHF. The CDR3 DNA is TGTGCCAGCAGCAATCGGGACAGGGTGTCTTCACCCCTCCACTTT. This sequence joins TRBV9 and TRBJ1-6; TRBD1 matches 9 bases. The CDR3 spans 15 residues. The trim removed 4 bases at V and 9 bases at J, leaving 8 bases unmatched. Germline V gene lookup returns CDR1 SGDLS and CDR2 YYNGEE.

The V and J genes are TRBV7-2 and TRBJ2-3; 8 bases map to TRBD2. Germline values: CDR1 SGHTA, CDR2 FQGNSA. The CDR3 sequence is 15 residues long. The V and J ends lost 7 bases and 7 bases, in that order; junction bases with no gene match: 13. DNA for the CDR3: TGTGCCAGCATCCCCCGAAATAGCGGGGTGAATACGCAGTATTTT. This codes for CASIPRNSGVNTQYF.

J is TRBJ2-4 and V is TRBV6-1; D perhaps matches TRBD2 (6 bases). Germline V CDR1 and CDR2: MNHNS, SASEGT. The CDR3 is 14 amino acids. The V end was cut by 4 bases, the J end by 5 bases, with 12 bases between. The CDR3, as DNA: TGTGCCAGCAGTGTTTGGGGGGAGGAAAACATTCAGTACTTC. It is translated as CASSVWGEENIQYF.

V gene TRBV5-1 combines with J gene TRBJ2-7; TRBD2 matches at 10 bases. V trimming: 6 bases; J trimming: 0 bases; junction bases outside the gene matches: 12. There are 17 residues in the CDR3. CDR1 and CDR2 from the germline V gene are SGHRS and YFSETQ. CDR3 in amino acids: CASNSEGGLANSYEQYF. The CDR3, as DNA: TGCGCCAGCAACTCTGAAGGGGGACTAGCGAACTCCTACGAGCAGTACTTC.

This rearrangement joins TRBV28 to TRBJ2-3; D possibly corresponds to TRBD2 (7 bases). The CDR3 runs 16 residues. V lost 5 bases, J lost 1 base, and 16 bases lay in between. CDR1 is MDHEN, CDR2 SYDVKM, per germline. CDR3 DNA sequence: TGTGCCAGCAGTCGTTTGAGGGGGGGCGGCACAGATACGCAGTATTTT. Its protein is CASSRLRGGGTDTQYF.